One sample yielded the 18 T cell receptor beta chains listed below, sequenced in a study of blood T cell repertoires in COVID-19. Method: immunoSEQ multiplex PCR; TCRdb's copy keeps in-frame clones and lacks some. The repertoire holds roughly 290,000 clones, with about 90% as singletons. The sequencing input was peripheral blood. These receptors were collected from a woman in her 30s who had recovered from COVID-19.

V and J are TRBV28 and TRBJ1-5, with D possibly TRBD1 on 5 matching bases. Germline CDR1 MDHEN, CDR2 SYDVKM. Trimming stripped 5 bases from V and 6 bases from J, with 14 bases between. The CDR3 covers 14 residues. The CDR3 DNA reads TGTGCCAGCAGTCCGACGGACAACGGTCAGCCCCAGCATTTT. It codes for CASSPTDNGQPQHF.

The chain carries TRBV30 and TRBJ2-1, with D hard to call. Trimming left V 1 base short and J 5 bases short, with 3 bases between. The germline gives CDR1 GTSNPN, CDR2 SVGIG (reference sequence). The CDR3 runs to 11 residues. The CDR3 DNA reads TGTGCCTGGAGTGCGGACAATGAGCAGTTCTTC. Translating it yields CAWSADNEQFF.

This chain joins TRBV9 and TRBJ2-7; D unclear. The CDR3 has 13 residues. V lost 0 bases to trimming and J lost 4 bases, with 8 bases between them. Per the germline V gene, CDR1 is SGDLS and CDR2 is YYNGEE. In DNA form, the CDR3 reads TGTGCCAGCAGCGTAGTTCCAGATTACGAGCAGTACTTC. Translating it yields CASSVVPDYEQYF. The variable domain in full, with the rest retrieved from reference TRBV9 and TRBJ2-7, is DSGVTQTPKHLITATGQRVTLRCSPRSGDLSVYWYQQSLDQGLQFLIQYYNGEERAKGNILERFSAQQFPDLHSELNLSSLELGDSALYFCASSVVPDYEQYFGPGTRLTVT.

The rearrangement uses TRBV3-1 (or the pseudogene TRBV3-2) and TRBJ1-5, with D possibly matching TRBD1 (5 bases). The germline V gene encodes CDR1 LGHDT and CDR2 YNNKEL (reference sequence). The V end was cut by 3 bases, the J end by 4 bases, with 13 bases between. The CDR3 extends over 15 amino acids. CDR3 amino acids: CASSQEGGVNQPQHF. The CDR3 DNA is TGTGCCAGCAGCCAGGAGGGAGGGGTAAATCAGCCCCAGCATTTT.

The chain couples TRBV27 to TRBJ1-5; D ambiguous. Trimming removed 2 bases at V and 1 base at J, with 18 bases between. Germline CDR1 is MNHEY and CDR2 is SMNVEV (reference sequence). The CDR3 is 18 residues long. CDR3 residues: CASSLGGPAQGSNQPQHF. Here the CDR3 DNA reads TGTGCCAGCAGTTTAGGAGGACCGGCCCAAGGGAGCAATCAGCCCCAGCATTTT.

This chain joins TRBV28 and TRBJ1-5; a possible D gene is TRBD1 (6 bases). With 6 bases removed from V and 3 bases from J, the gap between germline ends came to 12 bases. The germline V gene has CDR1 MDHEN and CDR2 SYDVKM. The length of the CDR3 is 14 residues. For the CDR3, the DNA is TGTGCCAGCAGCCCCAGGGGCCTCAATCAGCCCCAGCATTTT. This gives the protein CASSPRGLNQPQHF.

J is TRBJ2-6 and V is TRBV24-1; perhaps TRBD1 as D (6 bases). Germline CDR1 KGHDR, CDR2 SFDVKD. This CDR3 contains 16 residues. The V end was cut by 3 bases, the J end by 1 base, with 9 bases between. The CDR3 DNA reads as TGTGCCACCAGTGATAACACAGGGTCTGGGGCCAACGTCCTGACTTTC. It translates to CATSDNTGSGANVLTF.

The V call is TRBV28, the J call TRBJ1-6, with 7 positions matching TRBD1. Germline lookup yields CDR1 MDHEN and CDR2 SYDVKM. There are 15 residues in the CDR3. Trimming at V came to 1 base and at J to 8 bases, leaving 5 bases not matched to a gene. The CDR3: CASSLSRQGYSPLHF. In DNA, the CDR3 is TGTGCCAGCAGTTTATCGCGACAGGGCTATTCACCCCTCCACTTT.

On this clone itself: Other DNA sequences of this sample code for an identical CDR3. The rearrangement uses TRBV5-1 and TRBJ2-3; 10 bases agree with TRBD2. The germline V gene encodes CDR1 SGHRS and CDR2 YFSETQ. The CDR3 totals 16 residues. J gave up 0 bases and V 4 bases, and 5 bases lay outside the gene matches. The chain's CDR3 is CASSPGLAVSTDTQYF. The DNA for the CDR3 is TGCGCCAGCAGCCCCGGACTAGCGGTTAGCACAGATACGCAGTATTTT.

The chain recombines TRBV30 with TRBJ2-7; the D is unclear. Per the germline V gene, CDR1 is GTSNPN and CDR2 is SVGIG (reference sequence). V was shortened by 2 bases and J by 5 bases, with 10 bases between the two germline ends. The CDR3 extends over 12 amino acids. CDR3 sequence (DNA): TGTGCCTGGAGTCACCGGGTCAACGAGCAGTACTTC. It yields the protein CAWSHRVNEQYF.

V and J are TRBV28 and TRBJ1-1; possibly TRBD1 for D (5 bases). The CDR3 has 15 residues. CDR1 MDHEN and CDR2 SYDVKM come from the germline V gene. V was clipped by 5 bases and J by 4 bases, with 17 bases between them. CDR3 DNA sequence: TGTGCCAGCAGTACCGGTGGGGCCGGGGGCACTGAAGCTTTCTTT. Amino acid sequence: CASSTGGAGGTEAFF.

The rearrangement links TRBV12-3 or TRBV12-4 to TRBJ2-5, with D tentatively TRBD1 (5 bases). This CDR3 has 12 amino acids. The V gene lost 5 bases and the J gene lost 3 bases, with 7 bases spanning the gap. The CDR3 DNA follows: TGTGCCAGCAGTCCCAGGGAAGAGACCCAGTACTTC. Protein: CASSPREETQYF.

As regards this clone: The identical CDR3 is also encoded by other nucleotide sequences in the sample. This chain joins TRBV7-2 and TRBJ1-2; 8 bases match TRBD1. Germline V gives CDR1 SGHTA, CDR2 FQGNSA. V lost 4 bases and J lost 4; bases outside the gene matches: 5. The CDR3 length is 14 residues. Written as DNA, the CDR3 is TGTGCCAGCAGCTCCGACAGGGGACCCTATGGCTACACCTTC. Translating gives CASSSDRGPYGYTF. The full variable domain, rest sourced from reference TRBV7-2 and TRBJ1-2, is GAGVSQSPSNKVTEKGKDVELRCDPISGHTALYWYRQSLGQGLEFLIYFQGNSAPDKSGLPSDRFSAERTGGSVSTLTIQRTQQEDSAVYLCASSSDRGPYGYTFGSGTRLTVV.

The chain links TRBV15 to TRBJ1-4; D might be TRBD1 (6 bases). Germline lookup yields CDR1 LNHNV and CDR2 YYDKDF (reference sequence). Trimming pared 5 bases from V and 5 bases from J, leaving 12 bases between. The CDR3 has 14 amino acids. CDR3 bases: TGTGCCACCAGCCGAACAGGGACCAATGAAAAACTGTTTTTT. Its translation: CATSRTGTNEKLFF.

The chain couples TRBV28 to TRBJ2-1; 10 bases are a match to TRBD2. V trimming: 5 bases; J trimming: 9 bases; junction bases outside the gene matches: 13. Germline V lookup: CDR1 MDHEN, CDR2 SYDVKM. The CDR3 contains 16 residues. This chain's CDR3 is CASSHRLAGRSGEQFF. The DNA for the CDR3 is TGTGCCAGCAGTCACCGACTAGCGGGCCGGAGTGGTGAGCAGTTCTTC.

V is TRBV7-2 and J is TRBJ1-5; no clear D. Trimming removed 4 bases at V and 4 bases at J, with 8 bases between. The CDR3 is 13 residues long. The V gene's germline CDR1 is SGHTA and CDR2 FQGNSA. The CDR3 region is CASSSTRNQPQHF. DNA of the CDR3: TGTGCCAGCAGCTCTACTAGGAATCAGCCCCAGCATTTT.

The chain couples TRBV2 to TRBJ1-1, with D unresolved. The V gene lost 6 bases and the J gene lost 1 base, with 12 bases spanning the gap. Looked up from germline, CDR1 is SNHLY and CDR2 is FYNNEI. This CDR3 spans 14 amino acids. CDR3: CASRVVGRNTEAFF. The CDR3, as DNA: TGTGCCAGCAGGGTTGTGGGGAGGAACACTGAAGCTTTCTTT.

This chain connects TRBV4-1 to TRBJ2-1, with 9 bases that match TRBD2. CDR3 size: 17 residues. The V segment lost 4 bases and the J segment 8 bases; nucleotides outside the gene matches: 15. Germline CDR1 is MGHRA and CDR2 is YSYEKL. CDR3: CASSPRVAAGGPDEQFF. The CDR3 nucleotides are TGCGCCAGCAGCCCTCGAGTGGCCGCGGGGGGGCCCGATGAGCAGTTCTTC.